This entry features one T cell receptor (beta chain) sequence. Its antigen remains undetermined. The sample holds no much larger clone one base away, and base qualities are not on file. There are 15 amino acids in the CDR3, from cysteine to phenylalanine inclusive. The retained sequence is limited to the CDR3, 45 bases, with the frame set at the first base. CDR1 and CDR2 were assigned from the germline V gene as SGHNT and YENEEA. V ends up 1 base short and J 4 bases short, with an unmatched junction base count of 1. This entry is derived from a study of cytomegalovirus exposure and HLA in healthy donors (dated by TCRdb to about 2017). Background for the entire study: According to a later analysis, one platform produced both the approximately 110 validation repertoires and the 670 or so repertoires of the first cohort. To predict cytomegalovirus infection status, the study brought together high-throughput TCR immunosequencing, statistical association of individual TCRs with disease status, and machine learning. The study was designed to test whether signatures of past pathogen exposure could be identified by cataloging public T cell receptors. In addition to the first cohort of roughly 700 subjects, a separate validation cohort of approximately 120 different subjects was used. General findings and caveats noted by the study authors: In a later analysis, TCRs clustered in the first cohort were found to also tend to co-occur in the roughly 130 validation repertoires, with approximately 95% of cluster scores above 0. A later analysis lacked HLA typing for the validation cohort, so it scored co-occurrence in that cohort across all 120 or so repertoires. The authors suggested that the approach could potentially be extended to other disease states and immunological phenotypes. In both the original and validation cohorts, the classifier was reported to diagnose cytomegalovirus status with high specificity and sensitivity. A few of the identified cytomegalovirus-associated TCR beta chains were confirmed in vitro to be specific for cytomegalovirus antigens. Most TCR sequences were observed very rarely across donors, whereas some public TCRs were present in many individuals. In the study, approximately 160 TCR beta chains were listed as associated with cytomegalovirus.

The donors were included in the validation cohort of 100 to 150 subjects, a group kept apart from the roughly 680-subject first cohort. The method was the immunoSEQ multiplex PCR assay. In the authors' own workflow: A statistical classification framework was developed to diagnose cytomegalovirus status using the catalog of TCR beta chain sequences. TCRdb holds this immuneACCESS table with in-frame rearrangements only. Some clones are missing; in checked studies, unresolved V genes explain under half, and the rest has no known cause. The V and J calls and the clone size are those of that table, but D and trimming were determined from the DNA. In all, the sample holds 120,000 to 150,000 clones, and roughly nine tenths of those were seen once. The ten biggest clones cover 3% to 3.5% of the sample.

The rearranged chain carries TRBV11-3 and TRBJ2-7; 13 central nucleotides agree with TRBD2. This TCR was recovered from a young woman in good health and CMV-seropositive. Sequenced sample: PBMCs. The CDR3 has the sequence CASSLGTSGSYEQYF. The bases read TGTGCCAGCAGCTTAGGGACTAGCGGGAGTTACGAGCAGTACTTC. The CDR3, completed at both ends by the reference TRBV11-3 and TRBJ2-7 genes, gives the full variable domain EAGVVQSPRYKIIEKKQPVAFWCNPISGHNTLYWYLQNLGQGPELLIRYENEEAVDDSQLPKDRFSAERLKGVDSTLKIQPAELGDSAVYLCASSLGTSGSYEQYFGPGTRLTVT.